The clone carrying this T cell receptor beta chain was seen a few times. Its matching antigen is unknown. Only in-frame clones appear in the TCRdb table, and some are missing; sequencing was by immunoSEQ multiplex PCR. The sample gives about 110,000 clones, roughly four fifths of which show up once; roughly 4.5% is in the top ten. This sample stems from a study of T cell responses to AZD1222 COVID-19 vaccine. Study details: Analyses pooled second doses at about 4 or about 12 weeks. Whole-study results and caveats: The span of vaccine-associated CD4 TCRs extended across spike, with dominance at 160-218 and 743-854.

Germline-derived CDR1 and CDR2 are SGHNT and YYREEE (reference sequence). The V end was cut by 4 bases, the J end by 6 bases, with 8 bases between. The CDR3 contains 12 residues. The TCR was taken from an adult in good health. The chain couples TRBV5-4 to TRBJ2-1; maybe TRBD1 (5 bases). The sequencing here drew on peripheral blood, taken on day 0 of AZD1222 vaccination. This CDR3 is CASSIDSNEQFF. CDR3 in DNA: TGTGCCAGCAGCATAGACAGCAATGAGCAGTTCTTC.